Listed below are T cell receptor beta chains from one sample, sequenced in a study of T-cell reconstitution after alpha-beta-depleted transplantation in children. Each CDR3 protein is one row after TCRdb ran MiXCR on the PCR reads. The table shows roughly 340,000 distinct CDR3 sequences, with 15% to 20% occurring only once. Material: PBMCs, mostly from graft donor cells, obtained 360 days after TCRalphabeta/CD19-depleted stem cell transplant. All receptors derive from a male patient under 10 years old who had a stem cell transplant for acute lymphoblastic leukemia, so the T cells may come from the graft donor. Each CDR3 is given with its conserved first and last residue. D genes are given only for firm matches. The size field is filled for only some rows; it gives once, few, many or a size class.

d_gene,v_gene,abundance,j_gene,CDR3nt,CDR3aa
TRBD2,TRBV10-3,few,TRBJ2-2,TGTGCCATCAGTGAACTTAGCGGGAGGGCCCGGAACACCGGGGAGCTGTTTTTT,CAISELSGRARNTGELFF
TRBD2,TRBV10-3,few,TRBJ2-7,TGTGCCATCAGCGCTAGCGGGGGTTCCTACGAGCAGTACTTC,CAISASGGSYEQYF
TRBD1,TRBV6-1,-,TRBJ2-2,TGTGCCAGCAGTGAAAGGGGACAGGGGGCGCCCGGGGAGCTGTTTTTT,CASSERGQGAPGELFF
-,TRBV28,-,TRBJ2-1,TGTGCCAGCAGTTTGAACTCCGGCGCATACAATGAGCAGTTCTTC,CASSLNSGAYNEQFF
-,TRBV12-3/TRBV12-4,many,TRBJ2-7,TGTGCCAGCAGTTCCAGAGGCTACGAGCAGTACTTC,CASSSRGYEQYF
-,TRBV12-3/TRBV12-4,many,TRBJ2-7,TGTGCCAGCAGTTTCGGGGGCCACGAGCAGTACTTC,CASSFGGHEQYF
-,TRBV20-1,few,TRBJ2-7,TGCAGTGCTAGTTGGGGGGATTCCTACGAGCAGTACTTC,CSASWGDSYEQYF
TRBD2,TRBV7-2,-,TRBJ2-5,TGTGCCAGCAGCGTAGCGGGGGTTACCCAGTACTTC,CASSVAGVTQYF
-,TRBV5-1,-,TRBJ1-1,TGCGCCAGCAGCTTGGGACGCCGGGCTGAAGCTTTCTTT,CASSLGRRAEAFF
TRBD1,TRBV28,-,TRBJ2-7,TGTGCCAGCAGTTTGGTGGTGGGGACAGAAAAAACCCCCCTGGGTGTGCAGTACTTC,CASSLVVGTEKTPLGVQYF
TRBD1,TRBV7-2,many,TRBJ1-1,TGTGCCAGCAGTCCTAAGGGGGCTAGGGGGAACACTGAAGCTTTCTTT,CASSPKGARGNTEAFF
-,TRBV3-1,few,TRBJ1-4,TGTGCCAGCAGCCAAGATGGCGGAGGCCCTAAACTGTTTTTT,CASSQDGGGPKLFF
-,TRBV6-1,few,TRBJ2-5,TGTGCCAGCAGCATAGTGGAGACCCAGTACTTC,CASSIVETQYF
-,TRBV28,few,TRBJ2-5,TGTGCCAGCAGTCCAAATTCCCCCCGTTCGGAGACCCAGTACTTC,CASSPNSPRSETQYF
TRBD2,TRBV10-3,-,TRBJ2-2,TGTGCCATCAGTGAGACTAGCGGGGGAAACACCGGGGAGCTGTTTTTT,CAISETSGGNTGELFF
TRBD1,TRBV7-8,few,TRBJ2-7,TGTGCCAGCAGCTTTGGGGCCCGGACAGGGCATTACGAGCAGTACTTC,CASSFGARTGHYEQYF
TRBD2,TRBV12-3/TRBV12-4,-,TRBJ2-1,TGTGCCAGCAGTTCCCGCCAAGGACTAGCGGGAGCGGAGTTCTTC,CASSSRQGLAGAEFF
-,TRBV4-1,-,TRBJ2-5,TGCGCCAGCAGCCAAGGCGCGGAGGGCTTCCAAGAGACCCAGTACTTC,CASSQGAEGFQETQYF
TRBD1,TRBV28,-,TRBJ2-5,TGTGCCAGCAACGACAGGGGTAGTGGTGAGACCCAGTACTTC,CASNDRGSGETQYF
TRBD1,TRBV20-1,many,TRBJ2-7,TGCAGTGCCAAGAGTTCTGGGACAGGGTTCTACGAGCAGTACTTC,CSAKSSGTGFYEQYF
-,TRBV19,-,TRBJ2-1,TGTGCCAGTAGTCCACCGGACCTCTACAATGAGCAGTTCTTC,CASSPPDLYNEQFF
TRBD2,TRBV6-2/TRBV6-3,few,TRBJ2-1,TGTGCCAGCAGCTCTTTAGCGGGAGGGAATAATGAGCAGTTCTTC,CASSSLAGGNNEQFF
-,TRBV12-3/TRBV12-4,many,TRBJ2-2,TGTGCCAGCAGTTTACCGCGACTAAACACCGGGGAGCTGTTTTTT,CASSLPRLNTGELFF
-,TRBV28,-,TRBJ1-4,TGTGCCAGCAGTCAAGGGGGACAAGGTGAAAAACTGTTTTTT,CASSQGGQGEKLFF
-,TRBV7-9,-,TRBJ2-4,TGTGCCAGCAGCTTAGCCGGCACGGACATTCAGTACTTC,CASSLAGTDIQYF
-,TRBV28,few,TRBJ2-3,TGTGCCAGCACCCGACAGAGTTTCACAGATACGCAGTATTTT,CASTRQSFTDTQYF
-,TRBV6-1,-,TRBJ1-5,TGTGCCAGCATCGCGAAGGGGGGGGGCAATCAGCCCCAGCATTTT,CASIAKGGGNQPQHF
-,TRBV7-8,-,TRBJ1-5,TGTGCCAGCAGCTTAGTAAGGGGAGCCCAGCATTTT,CASSLVRGAQHF
TRBD2,TRBV5-1,many,TRBJ2-7,TGCGCCAGCAGCTTAGGATCCGGGGGGTACGAGCAGTACTTC,CASSLGSGGYEQYF
-,TRBV4-1,few,TRBJ2-4,TGCGCCAGCAGCCAAGCCTACAAGAGGGCAGCGAACATTCAGTACTTC,CASSQAYKRAANIQYF
TRBD2,TRBV4-2,few,TRBJ2-2,TGTGCCAGCAGCCACCGGACTAGCGGTCTGGCCGGGGAGCTGTTTTTT,CASSHRTSGLAGELFF
TRBD2,TRBV4-3,-,TRBJ2-7,TGCGCCAGCAGCCAAGATAGCGGGAGGGCCGGCAGCTCCTACGAGCAGTACTTC,CASSQDSGRAGSSYEQYF
-,TRBV5-6,-,TRBJ2-7,TGTGCCAGCAGCTCCGGGGAGTACGAGCAGTACTTC,CASSSGEYEQYF
-,TRBV10-3,-,TRBJ2-3,TGTGCCATCAGGCGTGGGGACACAGGGGATACGCAGTATTTT,CAIRRGDTGDTQYF
-,TRBV7-8,-,TRBJ2-7,TGTGCCAGCAGCTTTCCCCCTGGCTACGAGCAGTACTTC,CASSFPPGYEQYF
-,TRBV12-3/TRBV12-4,many,TRBJ2-3,TGTGCCAGCAGTTTTCCTTGGGAAGATACGCAGTATTTT,CASSFPWEDTQYF
TRBD1,TRBV5-1,-,TRBJ2-5,TGCGCCAGCAGCTTGGCGGATACAGGGGGACGAGAGACCCAGTACTTC,CASSLADTGGRETQYF
-,TRBV7-2,-,TRBJ2-1,TGTGCCAGCAGACAACAGGAGCTTTGGTTCTTC,CASRQQELWFF
TRBD2,TRBV12-3/TRBV12-4,few,TRBJ2-1,TGTGCCAGCAGAAAGCGTCCGGGGACTAGCTCCTACAATGAGCAGTTCTTC,CASRKRPGTSSYNEQFF
-,TRBV4-1,few,TRBJ2-2,TGCGCCAGCAGCCAAGAGGGGCTCACCAGTCCCGGGGAGCTGTTTTTT,CASSQEGLTSPGELFF
-,TRBV27,-,TRBJ2-3,TGTGCCAGCAGTTTGGTACGGGAGTGGGGCACAGATACGCAGTATTTT,CASSLVREWGTDTQYF
TRBD2,TRBV12-3/TRBV12-4,-,TRBJ2-2,TGTGCCAGCAGGGAGCGGGAGACTCGATCCGGGGAGCTGTTTTTT,CASRERETRSGELFF
TRBD1,TRBV30,-,TRBJ2-7,TGTGCCTGGGGAGGGACAGGGGTCTACGAGCAGTACTTC,CAWGGTGVYEQYF
-,TRBV9,few,TRBJ2-7,TGTGCCAGCAGCGTAGGGCCGGGAAGCAGATACTCCTACGAGCAGTACTTC,CASSVGPGSRYSYEQYF
TRBD2,TRBV4-1,many,TRBJ2-7,TGCGCCAGCAGCCCGGGGCTAGCGGTATACGAGCAGTACTTC,CASSPGLAVYEQYF
-,TRBV5-1,few,TRBJ2-1,TGCGCCAGCAGCCCTGCGGCCGATTACAATGAGCAGTTCTTC,CASSPAADYNEQFF
TRBD1,TRBV6-1,few,TRBJ2-5,TGTGCCAGCAGCACAGCCGGGACAGGGTATGAGACCCAGTACTTC,CASSTAGTGYETQYF
-,TRBV6-2/TRBV6-3,many,TRBJ2-5,TGTGCCAGCAGTTACGAGGAGACCCAGTACTTC,CASSYEETQYF
-,TRBV5-6,-,TRBJ2-7,TGTGCCAGCAGCTTGAGCGGGTCAGCCTACGAGCAGTACTTC,CASSLSGSAYEQYF
-,TRBV6-2/TRBV6-3,-,TRBJ2-3,TGTGCCAGCAGTACATGGACAACCAGCACAGATACGCAGTATTTT,CASSTWTTSTDTQYF
TRBD1,TRBV6-2/TRBV6-3,many,TRBJ2-7,TGTGCCAGCAGTTCCCGTCCTACAGGGGTCTACGAGCAGTACTTC,CASSSRPTGVYEQYF
-,TRBV12-3/TRBV12-4,many,TRBJ2-7,TGTGCCAGCAGTTTAGGACAGGTGGCCTACGAGCAGTACTTC,CASSLGQVAYEQYF
-,TRBV25-1,few,TRBJ2-3,TGTGCCAGCAGTGAAACTCTACTCTTCACAGATACGCAGTATTTT,CASSETLLFTDTQYF
-,TRBV6-1,few,TRBJ2-7,TGTGCCAGCAGAAAGGGACGGTTTACCTACGAGCAGTACTTC,CASRKGRFTYEQYF